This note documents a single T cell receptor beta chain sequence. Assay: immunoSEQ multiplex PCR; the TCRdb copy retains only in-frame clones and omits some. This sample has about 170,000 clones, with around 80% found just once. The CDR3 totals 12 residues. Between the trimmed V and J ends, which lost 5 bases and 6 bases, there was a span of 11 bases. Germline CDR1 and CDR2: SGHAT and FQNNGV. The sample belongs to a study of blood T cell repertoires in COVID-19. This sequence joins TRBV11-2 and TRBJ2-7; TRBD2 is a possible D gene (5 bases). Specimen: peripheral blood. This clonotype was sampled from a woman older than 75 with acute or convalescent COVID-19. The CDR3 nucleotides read TGTGCCAGCAGCCCGGGATTTTTCGAGCAGTACTTC. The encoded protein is CASSPGFFEQYF.